This T cell receptor (beta chain) comes out of a study of siplizumab effects on memory and regulatory T cells. Study-wide findings and caveats: The apparent diversity of naive T cells exceeded that of memory cells, and naive T cells seemed to make a major contribution to the alloresponse. A significant reduction in alloreactive sequences traceable to unstimulated CD4+ memory cells was produced by siplizumab. To unstimulated subsets, only a minor fraction of alloreactive clones could be mapped. Phenotypic classification as naive or memory proved unattainable for roughly 75-96% of proliferating CD4+ or CD8+ clones.

This table comes from immunoSEQ multiplex PCR, and its TCRdb copy is limited to in-frame clones, with some not included. The sample lists about 100,000 clones; roughly 94% were seen once. Trimming removed 0 bases at V and 1 base at J, with 8 bases between. The CDR3 spans 15 residues. CDR1 is SGHRS, CDR2 YFSETQ, per germline. On this clone itself: Its antigen is still unknown.

The sequenced material came from non-Treg CD4+ T cells sorted from blood. The receptor was derived from a human donor in good health. The chain carries TRBV5-1 and TRBJ1-3; TRBD1 is a possible D gene (5 bases). CDR3 DNA: TGCGCCAGCAGCTTGGCCGGGGGTTCTGGAAACACCATATATTTT. Amino acid sequence: CASSLAGGSGNTIYF.